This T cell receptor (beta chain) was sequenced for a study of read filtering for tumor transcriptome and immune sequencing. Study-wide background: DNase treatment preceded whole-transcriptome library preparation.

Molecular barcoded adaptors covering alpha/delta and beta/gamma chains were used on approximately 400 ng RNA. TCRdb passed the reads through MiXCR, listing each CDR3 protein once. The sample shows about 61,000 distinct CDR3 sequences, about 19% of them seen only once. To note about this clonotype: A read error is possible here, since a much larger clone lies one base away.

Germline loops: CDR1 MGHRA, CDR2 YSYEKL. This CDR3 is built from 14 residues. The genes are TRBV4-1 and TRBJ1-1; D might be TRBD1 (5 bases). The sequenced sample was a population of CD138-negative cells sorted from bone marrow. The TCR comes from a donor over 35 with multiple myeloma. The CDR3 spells CASSQGLLNTEALF. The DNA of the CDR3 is TGCGCCAGCAGCCAGGGACTACTGAACACTGAAGCTCTCTTT.